This TCR beta chain was obtained from a study of OX40 agonist ivuxolimab in advanced cancers. Here immunoSEQ multiplex PCR was the method, and the copy in TCRdb shows in-frame clones only, minus some. The repertoire holds around 47,000 clones, with less than 85% as singletons. Germline V gene lookup returns CDR1 SGHTA and CDR2 FQGTGA. The CDR3 loop spans 15 amino acids. Between the trimmed V and J ends, which lost 3 bases and 3 bases, there was a span of 11 bases. This sequence joins TRBV7-3 and TRBJ2-2; possibly TRBD1 for D (6 bases). The receptor was derived from an adult with an advanced solid tumor such as melanoma, head and neck, liver or kidney cancer. The input for sequencing was CD4+ or CD8+ T cells sorted from blood, taken in a trial of the OX40 agonist ivuxolimab. CDR3: CASSFQGQDTGELFF. The DNA of the CDR3 is TGTGCCAGCAGCTTCCAGGGGCAGGACACCGGGGAGCTGTTTTTT.